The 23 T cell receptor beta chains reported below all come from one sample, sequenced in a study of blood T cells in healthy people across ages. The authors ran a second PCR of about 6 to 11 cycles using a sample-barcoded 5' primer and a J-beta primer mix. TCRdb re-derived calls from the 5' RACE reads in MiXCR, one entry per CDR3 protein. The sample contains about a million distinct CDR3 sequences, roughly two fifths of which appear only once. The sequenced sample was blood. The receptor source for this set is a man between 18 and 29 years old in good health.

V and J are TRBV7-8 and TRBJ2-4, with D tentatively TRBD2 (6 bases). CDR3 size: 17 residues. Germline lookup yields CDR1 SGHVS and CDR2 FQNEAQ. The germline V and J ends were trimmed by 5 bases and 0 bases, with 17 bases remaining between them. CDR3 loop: CASSTPRREKAKNIQYF. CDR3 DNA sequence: TGTGCCAGCAGCACGCCCCGACGGGAGAAAGCCAAAAACATTCAGTACTTC.

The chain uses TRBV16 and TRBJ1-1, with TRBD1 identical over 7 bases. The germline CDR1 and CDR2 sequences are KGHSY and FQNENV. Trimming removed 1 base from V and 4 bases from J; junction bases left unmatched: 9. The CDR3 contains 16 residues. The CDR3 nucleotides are TGTGCCAGCAGCCAATTCGGCGGGACAGAGGGCACTGAAGCTTTCTTT. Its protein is CASSQFGGTEGTEAFF. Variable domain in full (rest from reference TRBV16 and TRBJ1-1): GEEVAQTPKHLVRGEGQKAKLYCAPIKGHSYVFWYQQVLKNEFKFLISFQNENVFDETGMPKERFSAKCLPNSPCSLEIQATKLEDSAVYFCASSQFGGTEGTEAFFGQGTRLTVV.

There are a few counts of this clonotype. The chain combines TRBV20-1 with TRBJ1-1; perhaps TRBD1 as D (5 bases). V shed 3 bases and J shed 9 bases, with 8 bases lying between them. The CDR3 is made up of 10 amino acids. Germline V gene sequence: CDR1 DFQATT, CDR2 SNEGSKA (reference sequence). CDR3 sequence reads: CSASPGQAFF. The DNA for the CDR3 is TGCAGTGCTAGTCCGGGACAAGCTTTCTTT.

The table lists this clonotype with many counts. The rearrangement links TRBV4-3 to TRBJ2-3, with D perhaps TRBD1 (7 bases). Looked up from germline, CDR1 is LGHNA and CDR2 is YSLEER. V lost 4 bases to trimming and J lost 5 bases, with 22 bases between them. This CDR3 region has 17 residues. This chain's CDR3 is CASSREGGTEILDTQYF. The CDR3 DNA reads TGCGCCAGCAGCCGAGAAGGCGGGACAGAGATTTTAGATACGCAGTATTTT.

CDR3 loop: CASSPPPHGVGAYTF. CDR3 coding DNA: TGTGCCAGCAGTCCGCCCCCCCATGGTGTGGGCGCCTACACCTTC. The chain is built from TRBV6-1 and TRBJ1-2; D not resolved. This CDR3 comprises 15 residues. V was cut by 5 bases and J by 10 bases, with 23 bases left in between. The germline V gene has CDR1 MNHNS and CDR2 SASEGT.

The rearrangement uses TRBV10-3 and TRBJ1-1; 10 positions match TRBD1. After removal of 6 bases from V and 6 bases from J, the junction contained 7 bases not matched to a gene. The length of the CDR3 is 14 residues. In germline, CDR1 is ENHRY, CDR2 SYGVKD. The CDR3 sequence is CAISPGQGSPEAFF. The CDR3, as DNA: TGTGCCATCAGCCCGGGACAGGGGTCCCCTGAAGCTTTCTTT.

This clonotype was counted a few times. The CDR3 DNA follows: TGTGCCAGCAGTAAGGATGAGCAGTACTTC. It translates to CASSKDEQYF. The gene calls are TRBV25-1 and TRBJ2-5; D remains ambiguous. Trimming shortened V by 5 bases and J by 11 bases, and 9 bases separated the two germline ends. Germline values: CDR1 MGHDK, CDR2 SYGVNS. The CDR3 has 10 amino acids.

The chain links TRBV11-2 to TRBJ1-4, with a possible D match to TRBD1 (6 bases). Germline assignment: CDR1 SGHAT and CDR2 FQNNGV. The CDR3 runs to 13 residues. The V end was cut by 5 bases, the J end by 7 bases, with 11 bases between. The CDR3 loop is CASSPEGGEKLFF. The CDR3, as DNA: TGTGCCAGCAGCCCCGAAGGGGGTGAAAAACTGTTTTTT.

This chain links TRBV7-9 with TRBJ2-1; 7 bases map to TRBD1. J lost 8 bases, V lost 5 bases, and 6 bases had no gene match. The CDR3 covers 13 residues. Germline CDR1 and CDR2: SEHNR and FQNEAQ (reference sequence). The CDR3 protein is CASSPQGKDEQFF. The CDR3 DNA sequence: TGTGCCAGCAGCCCACAGGGGAAAGATGAGCAGTTCTTC.

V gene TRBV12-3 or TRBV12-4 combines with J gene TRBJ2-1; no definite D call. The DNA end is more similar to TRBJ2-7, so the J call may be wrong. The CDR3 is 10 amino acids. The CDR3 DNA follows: TGTGCCAGCAGTTTCCTCGAGCAGTACTTC. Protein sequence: CASSFLEQYF.

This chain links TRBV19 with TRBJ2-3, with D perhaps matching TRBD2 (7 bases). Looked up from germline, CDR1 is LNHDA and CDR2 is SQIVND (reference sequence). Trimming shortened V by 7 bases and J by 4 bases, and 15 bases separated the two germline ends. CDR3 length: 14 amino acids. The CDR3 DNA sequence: TGTGCCAGTACGGGGGGCATCTTTGCAGATACGCAGTATTTT. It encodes CASTGGIFADTQYF.

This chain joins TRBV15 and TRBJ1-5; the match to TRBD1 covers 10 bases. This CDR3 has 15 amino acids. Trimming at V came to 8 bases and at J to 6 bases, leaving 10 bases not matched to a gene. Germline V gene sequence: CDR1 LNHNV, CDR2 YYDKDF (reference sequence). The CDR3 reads CATGPGTGVGQPQHF. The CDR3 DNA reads TGTGCCACCGGACCTGGGACAGGGGTAGGTCAGCCCCAGCATTTT.

In DNA form, the CDR3 reads TGCGCCAGCAGCTTGGATTTTCAGGGCCCAGAGACCCAGTACTTC. Translation gives CASSLDFQGPETQYF. The chain links TRBV5-1 to TRBJ2-5, with a tentative D call TRBD1 (5 bases). Germline V gives CDR1 SGHRS, CDR2 YFSETQ. V lost 0 bases to trimming and J lost 4 bases, with 13 bases between them. This CDR3 has 15 residues.

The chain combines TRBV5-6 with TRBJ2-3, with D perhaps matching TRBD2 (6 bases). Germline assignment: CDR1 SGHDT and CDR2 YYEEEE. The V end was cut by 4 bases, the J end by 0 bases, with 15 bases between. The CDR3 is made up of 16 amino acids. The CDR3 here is CASSRGDGPSTDTQYF. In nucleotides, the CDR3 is TGTGCCAGCAGCCGCGGGGACGGACCTAGCACAGATACGCAGTATTTT.

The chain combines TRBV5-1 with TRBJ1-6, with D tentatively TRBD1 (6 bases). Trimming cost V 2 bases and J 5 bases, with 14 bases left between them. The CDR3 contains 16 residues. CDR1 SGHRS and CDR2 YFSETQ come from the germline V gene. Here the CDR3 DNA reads TGCGCCAGCAGCTTAACCAGGGGAGTTGATAATTCACCCCTCCACTTT. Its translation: CASSLTRGVDNSPLHF.

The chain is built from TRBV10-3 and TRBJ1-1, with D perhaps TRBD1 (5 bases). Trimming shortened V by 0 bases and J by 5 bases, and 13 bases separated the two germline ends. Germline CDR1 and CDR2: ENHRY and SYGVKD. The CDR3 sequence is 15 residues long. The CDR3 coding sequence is TGTGCCATCAGTGAGTCGATAGGCAGGGTTACTGAAGCTTTCTTT. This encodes CAISESIGRVTEAFF.

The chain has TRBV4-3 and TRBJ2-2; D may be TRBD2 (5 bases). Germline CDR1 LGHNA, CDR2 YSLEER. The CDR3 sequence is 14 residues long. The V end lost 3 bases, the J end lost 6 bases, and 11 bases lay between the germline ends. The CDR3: CASSHGLESGELFF. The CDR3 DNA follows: TGCGCCAGCAGCCATGGACTGGAGTCCGGGGAGCTGTTTTTT.

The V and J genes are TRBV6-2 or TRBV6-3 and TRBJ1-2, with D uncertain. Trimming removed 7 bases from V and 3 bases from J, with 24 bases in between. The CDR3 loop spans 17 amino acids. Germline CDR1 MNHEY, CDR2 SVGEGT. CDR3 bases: TGTGCCAGCACCCTAACGCTCCGGGCTCTACTCCACTATGGCTACACCTTC. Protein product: CASTLTLRALLHYGYTF.

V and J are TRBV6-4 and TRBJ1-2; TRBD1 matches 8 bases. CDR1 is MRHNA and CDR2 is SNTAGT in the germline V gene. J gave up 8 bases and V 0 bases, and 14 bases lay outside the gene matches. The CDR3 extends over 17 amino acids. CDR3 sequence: CASSDSTDRVWIGGYTF. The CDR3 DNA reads TGTGCCAGCAGTGACTCGACGGACAGGGTTTGGATTGGCGGCTACACCTTC.

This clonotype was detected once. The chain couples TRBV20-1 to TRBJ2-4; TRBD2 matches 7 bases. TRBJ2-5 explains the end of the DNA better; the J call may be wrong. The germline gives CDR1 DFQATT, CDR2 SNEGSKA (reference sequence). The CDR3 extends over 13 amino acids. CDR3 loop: CSARRLARETQYF. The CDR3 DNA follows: TGCAGTGCTAGAAGACTAGCTAGAGAGACCCAGTACTTC.

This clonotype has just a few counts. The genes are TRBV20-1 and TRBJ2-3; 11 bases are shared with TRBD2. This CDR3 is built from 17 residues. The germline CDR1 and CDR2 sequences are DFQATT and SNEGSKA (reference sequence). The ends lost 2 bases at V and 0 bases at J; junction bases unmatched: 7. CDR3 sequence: CSARPSGGHASTDTQYF. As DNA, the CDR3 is TGCAGTGCTAGACCTAGCGGGGGGCACGCTAGCACAGATACGCAGTATTTT.

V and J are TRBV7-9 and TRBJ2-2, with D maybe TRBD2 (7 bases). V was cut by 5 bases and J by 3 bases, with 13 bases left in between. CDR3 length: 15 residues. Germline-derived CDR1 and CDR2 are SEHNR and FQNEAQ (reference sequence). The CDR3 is CASSPKGGDTGELFF. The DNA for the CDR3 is TGTGCCAGCAGCCCCAAGGGGGGGGACACCGGGGAGCTGTTTTTT.

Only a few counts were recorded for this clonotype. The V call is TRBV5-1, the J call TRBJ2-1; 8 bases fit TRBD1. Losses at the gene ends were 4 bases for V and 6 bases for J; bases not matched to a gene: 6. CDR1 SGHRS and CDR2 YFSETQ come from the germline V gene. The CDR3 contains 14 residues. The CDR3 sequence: CASSPGQGFNEQFF. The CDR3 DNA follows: TGCGCCAGCAGCCCCGGACAGGGCTTCAATGAGCAGTTCTTC.